This T cell receptor (beta chain) is drawn from a study of cytomegalovirus exposure and HLA in healthy donors. General study points: Reportedly, TCR beta sequences accurately predicted HLA-A and HLA-B alleles in most subjects. The listing of 150 to 200 TCR beta chains classed them as cytomegalovirus-associated. Judged likely to be a sequencing artifact was a cluster of highly shared sequence variants. Some public TCRs appeared in many individuals, while most sequences were rare.

With respect to this clone: Its target is not known.

Germline V lookup: CDR1 LGHNA, CDR2 YNFKEQ. The length of the CDR3 is 15 residues. Trimming pared 2 bases from V and 8 bases from J, leaving 16 bases between. Researchers ran the PCR with 60 Vbeta and 13 Jbeta primers. TCRdb's table, derived via immunoSEQ multiplex PCR, lists solely in-frame clones and lacks some. The table includes under 95,000 clones, around three quarters detected once. The V call is TRBV4-2, the J call TRBJ2-1; perhaps TRBD2 as D (6 bases). The sequence derives from a male donor in good health and CMV-seronegative. The sample consisted of PBMCs. CDR3 in DNA: TGTGCCAGCAGCCAACCCTGGGGGGAGCACGATGAGCAGTTCTTC. This encodes CASSQPWGEHDEQFF.